This TCR beta chain is drawn from a study of blood T cell repertoires in COVID-19. The wider study: From the United States, Italy and Spain came samples of acute and convalescent COVID-19.

This CDR3 region has 18 residues. The V gene end was trimmed by 6 bases and the J gene end by 0 bases; junction bases not matched to a gene: 12. CDR1 and CDR2 (germline): SGHRS, YFSETQ. Methods used by the authors: Amplification with reference gene primers provided the estimates of nucleated cell counts. Sequenced by immunoSEQ multiplex PCR; TCRdb stores in-frame clones only, minus some. V and J calls and clone size are copied from that table; D and trimming were computed from the DNA. The sample includes around 100,000 clones, roughly 90% of them seen just once. V gene TRBV5-1 combines with J gene TRBJ2-6, with 7 bases aligning to TRBD1. The receptor was isolated from a man aged 55 to 69 with acute or convalescent COVID-19. Sequences were obtained from peripheral blood. This CDR3 reads CASTPFTGQLSGANVLTF. The CDR3 DNA reads TGCGCCAGCACCCCGTTCACGGGACAGCTCTCTGGGGCCAACGTCCTGACTTTC.